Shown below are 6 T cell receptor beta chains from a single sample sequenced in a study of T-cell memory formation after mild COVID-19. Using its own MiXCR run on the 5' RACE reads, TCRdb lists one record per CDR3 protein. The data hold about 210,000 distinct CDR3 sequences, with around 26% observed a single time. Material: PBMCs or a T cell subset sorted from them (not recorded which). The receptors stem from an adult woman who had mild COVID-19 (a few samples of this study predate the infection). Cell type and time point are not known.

The CDR3 is CATSDLNGPRPGELFF. CDR3 sequence (DNA): TGTGCCACCAGTGATTTGAACGGGCCGCGCCCCGGGGAGCTGTTTTTT. This chain uses TRBV24-1 with TRBJ2-2; D gene unclear. Germline values: CDR1 KGHDR, CDR2 SFDVKD. The length of the CDR3 is 16 residues. V was clipped by 0 bases and J by 6 bases, with 13 bases between them.

CDR3 loop: CASSWGAGDYTF. The CDR3 DNA reads as TGTGCCAGCAGTTGGGGGGCCGGGGACTACACCTTC. The chain employs TRBV12-3 or TRBV12-4 and TRBJ1-2; D might be TRBD1 (6 bases). Trimming stripped 4 bases from V and 10 bases from J, with 13 bases between. The CDR3 has 12 residues.

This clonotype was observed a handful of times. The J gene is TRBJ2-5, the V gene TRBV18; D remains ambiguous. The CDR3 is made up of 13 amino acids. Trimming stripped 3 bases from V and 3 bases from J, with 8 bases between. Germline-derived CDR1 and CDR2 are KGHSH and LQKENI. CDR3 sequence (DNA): TGTGCCAGCTCACCGAACATAGAAGAGACCCAGTACTTC. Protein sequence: CASSPNIEETQYF.

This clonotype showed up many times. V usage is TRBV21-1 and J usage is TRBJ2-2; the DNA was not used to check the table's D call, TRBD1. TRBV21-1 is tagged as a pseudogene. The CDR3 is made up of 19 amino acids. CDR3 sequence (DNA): TGTGCCAGCAGCAAAGCAAGGAAAGGGACAGACTCGAACACCGGGGAGCTGTTTTTT. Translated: CASSKARKGTDSNTGELFF.

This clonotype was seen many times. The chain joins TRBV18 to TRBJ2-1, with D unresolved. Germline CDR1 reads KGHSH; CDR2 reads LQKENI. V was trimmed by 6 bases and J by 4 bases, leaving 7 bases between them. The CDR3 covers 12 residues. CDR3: CASSPDYNEQFF. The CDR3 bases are TGTGCCAGCTCCCCGGATTACAATGAGCAGTTCTTC.

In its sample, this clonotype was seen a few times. CDR3 protein: CASSDYGGDTQYF. CDR3 DNA: TGTGCCAGCAGCGATTATGGGGGGGATACGCAGTATTTT. The V call is TRBV7-6, the J call TRBJ2-3; the D gene is possibly TRBD2 (6 bases). V was pared by 5 bases and J by 6 bases, with 12 bases between. This CDR3 region has 13 residues. Germline values: CDR1 SGHVS, CDR2 FNYEAQ.